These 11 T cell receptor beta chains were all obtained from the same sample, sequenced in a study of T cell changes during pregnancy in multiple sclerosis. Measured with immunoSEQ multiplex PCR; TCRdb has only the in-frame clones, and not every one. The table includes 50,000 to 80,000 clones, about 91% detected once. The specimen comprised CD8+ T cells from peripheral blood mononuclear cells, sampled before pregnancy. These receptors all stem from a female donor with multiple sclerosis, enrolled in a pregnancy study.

CDR3 region: CASSLGGTNEKLFF. In DNA form, the CDR3 reads TGTGCCAGCAGTTTAGGAGGGACTAATGAAAAACTGTTTTTT. The chain links TRBV27 to TRBJ1-4; the D is unclear. Looked up from germline, CDR1 is MNHEY and CDR2 is SMNVEV (reference sequence). With 2 bases removed from V and 2 bases from J, the gap between germline ends came to 6 bases. This CDR3 spans 14 amino acids. Full variable domain (outside the CDR3, taken from reference TRBV27 and TRBJ1-4): EAQVTQNPRYLITVTGKKLTVTCSQNMNHEYMSWYRQDPGLGLRQIYYSMNVEVTDKGDVPEGYKVSRKEKRNFPLILESPSPNQTSLYFCASSLGGTNEKLFFGSGTQLSVL.

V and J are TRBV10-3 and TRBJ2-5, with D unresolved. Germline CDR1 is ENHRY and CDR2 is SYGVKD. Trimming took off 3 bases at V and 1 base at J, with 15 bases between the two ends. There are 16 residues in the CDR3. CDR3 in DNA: TGTGCCATCAGTGAACCCAAGAACACAGCCCAAGAGACCCAGTACTTC. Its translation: CAISEPKNTAQETQYF.

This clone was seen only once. The CDR3 region is CASSHLLAQPRNEQFF. DNA of the CDR3: TGTGCCAGCAGCCACCTACTAGCGCAACCTAGGAATGAGCAGTTCTTC. The gene calls are TRBV7-9 and TRBJ2-1; 7 bases map to TRBD2. V lost 5 bases to trimming and J lost 7 bases; unmatched junction nucleotides: 14. Germline loops: CDR1 SEHNR, CDR2 FQNEAQ (reference sequence). CDR3 size: 16 residues. The whole variable domain, remainder taken from reference TRBV7-9 and TRBJ2-1, is DTGVSQNPRHKITKRGQNVTFRCDPISEHNRLYWYRQTLGQGPEFLTYFQNEAQLEKSRLLSDRFSAERPKGSFSTLEIQRTEQGDSAMYLCASSHLLAQPRNEQFFGPGTRLTVL.

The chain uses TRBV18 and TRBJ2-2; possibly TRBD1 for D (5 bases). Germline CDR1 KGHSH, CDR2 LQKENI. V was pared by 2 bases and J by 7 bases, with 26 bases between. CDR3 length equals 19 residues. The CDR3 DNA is TGTGCCAGCTCACCAGTGGCCCCCAATTTCCAGGGCTTGGACGGGGAGCTGTTTTTT. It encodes CASSPVAPNFQGLDGELFF.

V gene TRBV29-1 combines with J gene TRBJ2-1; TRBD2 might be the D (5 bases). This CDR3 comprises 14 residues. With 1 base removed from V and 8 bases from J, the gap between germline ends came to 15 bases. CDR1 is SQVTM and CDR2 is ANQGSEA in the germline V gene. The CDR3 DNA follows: TGCAGCGTTGAAGCCGGGCTAGCTCACGATGAGCAGTTCTTC. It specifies CSVEAGLAHDEQFF.

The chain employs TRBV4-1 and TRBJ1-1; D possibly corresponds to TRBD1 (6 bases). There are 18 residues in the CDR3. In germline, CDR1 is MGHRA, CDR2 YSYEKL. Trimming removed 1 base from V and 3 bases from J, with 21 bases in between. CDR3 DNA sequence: TGCGCCAGCAGCCAAGTAGGGGGAACCGGGCTCTCTGACACTGAAGCTTTCTTT. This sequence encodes CASSQVGGTGLSDTEAFF.

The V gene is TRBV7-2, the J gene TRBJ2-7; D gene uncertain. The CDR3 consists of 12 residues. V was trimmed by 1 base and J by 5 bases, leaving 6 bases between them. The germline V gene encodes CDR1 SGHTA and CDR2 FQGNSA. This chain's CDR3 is CASSLVSHEQYF. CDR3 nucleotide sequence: TGTGCCAGCAGCTTAGTATCTCACGAGCAGTACTTC.

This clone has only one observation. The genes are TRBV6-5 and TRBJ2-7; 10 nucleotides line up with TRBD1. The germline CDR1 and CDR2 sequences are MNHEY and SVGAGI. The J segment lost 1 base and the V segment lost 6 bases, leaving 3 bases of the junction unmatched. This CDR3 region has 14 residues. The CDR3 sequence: CASRGTGDSYEQYF. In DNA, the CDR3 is TGTGCCAGCAGGGGGACAGGGGATTCCTACGAGCAGTACTTC.

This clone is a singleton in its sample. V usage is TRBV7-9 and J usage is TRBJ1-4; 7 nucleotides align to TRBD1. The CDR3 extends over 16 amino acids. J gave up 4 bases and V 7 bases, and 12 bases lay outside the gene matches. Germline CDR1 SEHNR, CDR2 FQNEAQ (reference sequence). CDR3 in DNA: TGTGCCAGCACCCCGGTGAGGGGGCAAGATAATGAAAAACTGTTTTTT. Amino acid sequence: CASTPVRGQDNEKLFF. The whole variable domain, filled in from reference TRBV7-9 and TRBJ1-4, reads DTGVSQNPRHKITKRGQNVTFRCDPISEHNRLYWYRQTLGQGPEFLTYFQNEAQLEKSRLLSDRFSAERPKGSFSTLEIQRTEQGDSAMYLCASTPVRGQDNEKLFFGSGTQLSVL.

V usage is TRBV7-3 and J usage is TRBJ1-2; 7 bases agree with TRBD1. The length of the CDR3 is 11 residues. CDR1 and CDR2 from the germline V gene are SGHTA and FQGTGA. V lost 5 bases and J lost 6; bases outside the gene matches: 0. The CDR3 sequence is CASSQGDGYTF. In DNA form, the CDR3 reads TGTGCCAGCAGCCAGGGGGATGGCTACACCTTC. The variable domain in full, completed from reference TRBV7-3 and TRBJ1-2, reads GAGVSQTPSNKVTEKGKYVELRCDPISGHTALYWYRQSLGQGPEFLIYFQGTGAADDSGLPNDRFFAVRPEGSVSTLKIQRTERGDSAVYLCASSQGDGYTFGSGTRLTVV.

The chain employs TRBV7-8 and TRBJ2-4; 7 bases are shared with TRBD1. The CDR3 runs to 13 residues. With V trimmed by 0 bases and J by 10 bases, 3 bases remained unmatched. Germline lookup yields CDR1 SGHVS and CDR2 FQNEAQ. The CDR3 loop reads CASSLAQTGIQYF. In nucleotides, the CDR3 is TGTGCCAGCAGCTTAGCCCAGACAGGGATTCAGTACTTC. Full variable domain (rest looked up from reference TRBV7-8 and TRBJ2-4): GAGVSQSPRYKVAKRGQDVALRCDPISGHVSLFWYQQALGQGPEFLTYFQNEAQLDKSGLPSDRFFAERPEGSVSTLKIQRTQQEDSAVYLCASSLAQTGIQYFGAGTRLSVL.